The following is a TCR beta chain sequence with its context. The sample holds a few counts of this clone. The target of this receptor is not known. Qualities for individual bases were not recorded, and no much larger clone is one base off. The record originates from a study of blood T cell repertoires in COVID-19 (dated by TCRdb to about 2020). At the level of the whole study: Samples from collaborators originated in the United States, Italy and Spain and spanned both the acute and convalescent phases of COVID-19. The repertoires were released in a freely available public database meant as a resource for research on the immune response to SARS-CoV-2. The dataset comprised deeply sampled blood TCRbeta repertoires from subjects exposed to, actively infected with, or recovered from COVID-19. A de-identified subject ID, COVID-19 status, age in years and sex were almost always included in the sample metadata. Samples were obtained from the ongoing ImmuneRACE study (first 160 participants) and from over 1,000 subjects provided by 6 global collaborators. The material from the prospective study consisted of cDNA or gDNA derived from T cells, B-cell-depleted T cells, or PBMCs. Where available, HLA class I and class II types were obtained from metadata supplied by the sample provider rather than from assay-based typing. The study at large found these results: The quantity of clinical and demographic metadata differed by source and by participant and was supplied without curation.

TCRbeta CDR3 regions were amplified from genomic DNA by means of the immunoSEQ Assay, a bias-controlled multiplex PCR. The published analysis was carried out like this. The number of nucleated cells in each sample was estimated from the amplification of reference gene primers within the assay. Sequence reads were collapsed and filtered to measure the absolute abundance of every unique TCRbeta CDR3 rearrangement. For each sample, productive Simpson clonality was calculated by taking the square root of Simpson's diversity index across productive rearrangements. The source is immuneACCESS, and TCRdb retained only in-frame sequences with V and J called. Part of the clones is not carried over; for the studies checked, unresolved V genes explain less than half of this, and the remainder is unexplained. V, J and clone size reflect that table, while D and trimming were determined from the DNA. The sample has about 280,000 clones on record, around 91% of them singletons. 1.7% of the sample comes from the top ten.

In the prospective study, participants were about 18 to 89 years old, resided in about two dozen geographic areas of the United States, and were enrolled through a virtual design. To assign participants to cohorts, the prospective study relied on clinical history that participants themselves reported in a screening survey and a study questionnaire. In the prospective study, whole blood, serum and a nasopharyngeal or oropharyngeal swab were collected from each participant by mobile phlebotomists. Additional blood draws and questionnaires over an approximately two-month period could optionally be provided by prospective study participants. Blood samples from the prospective study were shipped frozen or at room temperature prior to DNA extraction. The source is a woman aged 18 to 35 with acute COVID-19. The sequenced sample was PBMCs or T cells enriched from blood (not recorded which).

The sequenced DNA is TGCGCCAGCAGCTTGGGGCAGGTTGGGTACGAGCAGTACTTC. This is translated as CASSLGQVGYEQYF. This sequence uses TRBV5-1 and TRBJ2-7; the D gene is not confidently resolved. V and J lose 0 bases and 4 bases, and a span of 11 bases separates them. The CDR3 holds 14 amino acids from the cysteine to the phenylalanine. Only the CDR3 DNA stays, 42 bases, in frame from base 1. Sequences SGHRS (CDR1) and YFSETQ (CDR2) are obtained from the germline V gene.